Listed below are T cell receptor beta chains from one sample, sequenced in a study of radiotherapy plus CTLA-4 blockade in lung cancer. Sequencing used immunoSEQ multiplex PCR; TCRdb keeps in-frame clones, though not all of them. Among 30,000 to 50,000 clones listed, roughly 73% were seen once. The starting material was peripheral blood, obtained from a patient treated with radiotherapy plus ipilimumab. The receptors originated from a human donor with non-small cell lung cancer that progressed on radiotherapy plus ipilimumab. CDR3s include the opening cysteine and the closing phenylalanine or tryptophan. D genes are given only for firm matches. For some rows the clone size is stated as once, few or many, or as a class when expanded; others skip it.

>TRBJ2-3|NA|TRBV19|NA|14
CASSLSGITDTQYF
TGTGCCAGTAGTTTATCCGGGATCACAGATACGCAGTATTTT
>TRBJ2-5|NA|TRBV2|NA|15
CASSEGGLPQETQYF
TGTGCCAGCAGTGAGGGGGGGCTCCCCCAAGAGACCCAGTACTTC
>TRBJ1-2|NA|TRBV9|NA|13
CASSVSGAYGYTF
TGTGCCAGCAGCGTATCAGGGGCTTATGGCTACACCTTC
>TRBJ1-2|NA|TRBV5-1|NA|15
CASSLPTGLTDGYTF
TGCGCCAGCAGCCTACCAACCGGGTTGACGGATGGCTACACCTTC
>TRBJ1-2|NA|TRBV2|NA|14
CASTEGRANYGYTF
TGTGCCTCAACCGAGGGCAGAGCTAACTATGGCTACACCTTC
>TRBJ2-5|NA|TRBV29-1|TRBD2|14
CSVPQGLAVETQYF
TGCAGCGTCCCTCAAGGACTAGCAGTAGAGACCCAGTACTTC
>TRBJ2-7|NA|TRBV5-1|TRBD2|17
CASSLAAGGGTSHEQYF
TGCGCCAGCAGCTTAGCAGCCGGCGGGGGTACCTCTCACGAGCAGTACTTC
>TRBJ2-1|NA|TRBV7-9|TRBD2|18
CASSSLPGLATLYNEQFF
TGTGCCAGCAGTTCCCTACCGGGACTAGCAACTCTCTACAATGAGCAGTTCTTC
>TRBJ1-3|NA|TRBV23-1|NA|20
CASSLWDIPFETPSGNTIYF
TGCGCCAGCAGTTTGTGGGACATACCGTTCGAGACTCCTTCTGGAAACACCATATATTTT
>TRBJ1-6|NA|TRBV21-1|NA|15
CASSKGGGKNSPLHF
TGTGCCAGCAGCAAAGGGGGGGGGAAAAATTCACCCCTCCACTTT
>TRBJ1-2|once|TRBV7-3|NA|15
CASSPQGRLDYGYTF
TGTGCCAGCAGCCCACAGGGCCGGCTAGACTATGGCTACACCTTC
>TRBJ2-1|few|TRBV9|NA|16
CASSGQGGAVLNEQFF
TGTGCCAGCAGCGGCCAAGGGGGGGCAGTTCTCAATGAGCAGTTCTTC
>TRBJ1-1|NA|TRBV6-1|TRBD1|15
CATTRTGGMNTEAFF
TGTGCCACCACAAGGACAGGCGGAATGAACACTGAAGCTTTCTTT
>TRBJ2-3|few|TRBV7-2|NA|16
CASSLTRGIGTDTQYF
TGTGCCAGCAGTTTAACACGGGGGATCGGCACAGATACGCAGTATTTT
>TRBJ2-1|few|TRBV4-2|NA|16
CASSQDTGDSYNEQFF
TGTGCCAGCAGCCAAGATACCGGGGACTCCTACAATGAGCAGTTCTTC
>TRBJ2-7|NA|TRBV11-2|NA|15
CASSLETPREYEQYF
TGTGCCAGCAGCTTAGAGACCCCAAGGGAGTACGAGCAGTACTTC
>TRBJ1-1|NA|TRBV18|NA|15
CASSPLANWNTEAFF
TGTGCCAGCTCACCTCTTGCGAACTGGAACACTGAAGCTTTCTTT
>TRBJ2-7|NA|TRBV18|NA|13
CASSPMASREQYF
TGTGCCAGCTCACCGATGGCTTCGCGGGAGCAGTACTTC
>TRBJ2-1|NA|TRBV7-3|TRBD1|14
CASSPRTGGGEQFF
TGTGCCAGCAGCCCTAGGACAGGGGGCGGTGAGCAGTTCTTC
>TRBJ1-2|NA|TRBV6-6|TRBD1|15
CASSLGQGSYYGYTF
TGTGCCAGCAGTTTGGGACAGGGGAGTTACTATGGCTACACCTTC
>TRBJ1-2|NA|TRBV2|TRBD1|17
CASSESGTGGSFGGYTF
TGTGCCAGCAGTGAATCCGGGACAGGGGGAAGCTTTGGGGGCTACACCTTC
>TRBJ2-1|NA|TRBV7-2|TRBD2|16
CASSYPGRGGSWEQFF
TGTGCCAGCAGCTACCCGGGGCGGGGGGGGTCCTGGGAGCAGTTCTTC
>TRBJ2-5|NA|TRBV7-3|TRBD2|15
CASSLSGGAGETQYF
TGTGCCAGCAGCTTAAGCGGGGGGGCCGGAGAGACCCAGTACTTC
>TRBJ1-6|NA|TRBV4-3|TRBD1|16
CASSQGGTGNNSPLHF
TGCGCCAGCAGCCAGGGGGGGACAGGGAATAATTCACCCCTCCACTTT
>TRBJ1-1|once|TRBV6-4|NA|13
CASSGSVNTEAFF
TGTGCCAGCAGTGGTTCAGTGAACACTGAAGCTTTCTTT
>TRBJ1-2|few|TRBV19|NA|14
CASSTVTGNYGYTF
TGTGCCAGTAGTACTGTCACCGGGAACTATGGCTACACCTTC
>TRBJ2-3|NA|TRBV7-2|TRBD2|15
CASSFRRGSTDTQYF
TGTGCCAGCAGCTTCAGGCGGGGGAGCACAGATACGCAGTATTTT
>TRBJ2-5|NA|TRBV7-3|NA|15
CASSLRGGFQETQYF
TGTGCCAGCAGCTTAAGAGGGGGATTCCAAGAGACCCAGTACTTC